Sequencing of this T cell receptor beta chain was carried out in a study of cytomegalovirus exposure and HLA in healthy donors. Study-wide context: From around 180 million T cells, an earlier analysis saw roughly 100 million unique TCR beta sequences.

For this clone: Its antigen is as yet unknown.

V was cut by 6 bases and J by 0 bases, with 24 bases left in between. Germline CDR1 and CDR2: SQVTM and ANQGSEA. This CDR3 is 18 amino acids long. Study-wide results and caveats: Reported performance of the classifier showed diagnosis of cytomegalovirus status with high specificity and sensitivity. Earlier findings revealed that most TCR beta V segments proved productive either about 87% or about 30% of the time.

Primers included in the PCR were 60 Vbeta and 13 Jbeta primers. The authors' processing: There were 80 million to 95 million unique TCR beta chains by a later count, and around 10 million of them were shared. Clones were read by immunoSEQ multiplex PCR, and TCRdb kept only the in-frame ones, dropping some. The V and J calls and clone size are taken from that table; D and trimming were inferred from the DNA. The sample includes 110,000 to 150,000 clones, over 65% of them seen just once. The TCR was taken from a woman in her thirties in good health and CMV-seronegative. Source material: PBMCs. The genes are TRBV29-1 and TRBJ2-1, with D maybe TRBD2 (5 bases). Written as DNA, the CDR3 is TGCAGCGTGGCCATCTCCATGTCGGAGGTCAGCTCCTACAATGAGCAGTTCTTC. It yields the protein CSVAISMSEVSSYNEQFF.